The 6 T cell receptor beta chains presented below share a single source sample, sequenced in a study of regulatory T cells in long-lasting Graves disease. Time point here: newly diagnosed GD, antithyroid drugs for less than 3 months. Researchers made the TCR library from RNA that was extracted from PBMCs. Through Arm-PCR of CDR3 regions and iRepertoire HTBI primers, TCR beta libraries were built. TCRdb itself ran the multiplex PCR reads through MiXCR, one entry per CDR3 protein. The table has approximately 390,000 distinct CDR3 sequences, roughly 16% seen once; the top ten hold 20% to 25%. This sample was shared with a second study, whose subject was T cells in Graves' hyperthyroidism and ophthalmopathy.

Sequences were derived from peripheral blood mononuclear cells (PBMCs), sampled at new diagnosis, from a patient treated with antithyroid drugs. These receptors all stem from a woman between 18 and 29 years old with Graves disease.

This clonotype has ten or more counts. The rearrangement uses TRBV7-3 and TRBJ2-3; TRBD2 might be the D (6 bases). The CDR3 has 14 residues. Germline V CDR1 and CDR2: SGHTA, FQGTGA. V was cut by 4 bases and J by 4 bases, with 12 bases left in between. CDR3 DNA sequence: TGTGCCAGCAGCTCCGGCGGGATAGCAGATACGCAGTATTTT. Translated, it gives CASSSGGIADTQYF.

The chain has TRBV12-3 or TRBV12-4 and TRBJ2-7; the match to TRBD2 covers 16 bases. The CDR3 is 16 residues long. Trimming took 6 bases from V and 5 from J; bases not matched to a gene: 7. This chain's CDR3 is CASSPPGLAGGNEQYF. The CDR3 DNA sequence: TGTGCCAGCAGCCCCCCGGGACTAGCGGGGGGGAACGAGCAGTACTTC.

This clonotype was found many times. The V and J genes are TRBV20-1 and TRBJ2-3, with 7 bases matching TRBD2. The CDR3 is 15 residues long. After removal of 6 bases from V and 1 base from J, the junction contained 10 bases not matched to a gene. CDR1 is DFQATT and CDR2 is SNEGSKA in the germline V gene (reference sequence). CDR3 region: CSAPLAGAGTDTQYF. In nucleotides, the CDR3 is TGCAGTGCCCCCCTGGCGGGAGCGGGCACAGATACGCAGTATTTT.

This clonotype was counted ten times or more. The chain has TRBV5-1 and TRBJ2-1; D possibly corresponds to TRBD2 (6 bases). The CDR3 covers 12 residues. CDR1 SGHRS and CDR2 YFSETQ come from the germline V gene. Trimming removed 4 bases from V and 7 bases from J, with 9 bases in between. The CDR3 DNA sequence: TGCGCCAGCAGCGGAGGGCTGAATGAGCAGTTCTTC. Translating it yields CASSGGLNEQFF.

The V gene is TRBV9, the J gene TRBJ1-4, with D possibly TRBD1 on 6 matching bases. This CDR3 spans 15 amino acids. Germline V gene data show CDR1 as SGDLS and CDR2 as YYNGEE. The V end lost 2 bases, the J end lost 7 bases, and 15 bases lay between the germline ends. The CDR3: CASSVTREGGEKLFF. The CDR3 nucleotides read TGTGCCAGCAGCGTTACTCGGGAGGGGGGTGAAAAACTGTTTTTT.

V gene TRBV6-1 combines with J gene TRBJ1-5; 9 bases are shared with TRBD1. V lost 7 bases, J lost 0 bases, and 16 bases stayed unmatched. Germline assignment: CDR1 MNHNS and CDR2 SASEGT. The CDR3 loop spans 19 amino acids. Here the CDR3 reads CASTSRDRVMWYSNQPQHF. CDR3 bases: TGTGCCAGCACCTCCAGGGACAGGGTGATGTGGTATAGCAATCAGCCCCAGCATTTT.